The 28 T cell receptor beta chains given below trace back to one sample, sequenced in a study of T cells in Graves' hyperthyroidism and ophthalmopathy. The source material, RNA transcripts, was used to amplify TCR beta CDR3 regions. The study used the HTBI primer set for a first-round RT-PCR of the TCR CDR3. One entry per CDR3 protein results from TCRdb running MiXCR on the multiplex PCR reads. The sample has 200,000 to 300,000 distinct CDR3 sequences; 16% are singletons. Specimen: blood. The receptors originated from a woman aged 18-35 years with Graves' ophthalmopathy.

The V and J genes are TRBV3-1 and TRBJ2-2; D is undetermined. Germline V gene lookup returns CDR1 LGHDT and CDR2 YNNKEL (reference sequence). CDR3 length: 15 amino acids. Trimming stripped 2 bases from V and 3 bases from J, with 10 bases between. The CDR3 DNA follows: TGTGCCAGCAGCCAACCTCTAGTCGACACCGGGGAGCTGTTTTTT. Translating gives CASSQPLVDTGELFF.

In its sample, this clonotype was seen many times. J is TRBJ2-1 and V is TRBV6-5; D is unclear. The germline gives CDR1 MNHEY, CDR2 SVGAGI. Trimming left V 8 bases short and J 7 bases short, with 9 bases between. The length of the CDR3 is 11 residues. CDR3 bases: TGTGCCAGCGCCAGGAGTAATGAGCAGTTCTTC. Translation: CASARSNEQFF.

About this clonotype: A much larger clone lies a single base off, so this may be a read error. This rearrangement joins TRBV6-2 or TRBV6-3 to TRBJ2-2, with D uncertain. Germline V gene lookup returns CDR1 MNHEY and CDR2 SVGEGT. V was shortened by 8 bases and J by 4 bases, with 11 bases between the two germline ends. The CDR3 contains 13 residues. CDR3 DNA: TGTGCCAGCGCGGCGTTACCCACCGGGGAGCTGTTTTTT. Translating it yields CASAALPTGELFF.

This clonotype was detected many times. The J gene is TRBJ1-6, the V gene TRBV18; 8 nucleotides align to TRBD1. The CDR3 is made up of 15 amino acids. CDR1 is KGHSH and CDR2 is LQKENI in the germline V gene. V shed 1 base, J shed 10 bases, and the junction held 6 bases outside the gene matches. CDR3 sequence: CASSPQRQGNSPLHF. In DNA, the CDR3 is TGTGCCAGCTCACCACAAAGACAGGGGAACTCACCCCTCCACTTT.

This clonotype was seen many times. The chain joins TRBV7-2 to TRBJ2-7; D is ambiguous. V was trimmed by 2 bases and J by 3 bases, leaving 8 bases between them. The length of the CDR3 is 13 residues. CDR1 is SGHTA and CDR2 is FQGNSA in the germline V gene. CDR3 bases: TGTGCCAGCAGCTTAACCCTGGGCTACGAGCAGTACTTC. It encodes CASSLTLGYEQYF.

This clonotype was seen a handful of times. The V and J genes are TRBV6-4 and TRBJ1-3; D not resolved. Germline V gene lookup returns CDR1 MRHNA and CDR2 SNTAGT. The ends were cut back, 10 bases at V and 0 bases at J, with 16 bases in the middle. The CDR3 is 15 amino acids. CDR3 nucleotide sequence: TGTGCCACTACCTCCAGAGTAATCTCTGGAAACACCATATATTTT. This encodes CATTSRVISGNTIYF.

The sample holds many counts of this clonotype. V and J are TRBV24-1 and TRBJ1-2; no definite D call. The V gene's germline CDR1 is KGHDR and CDR2 SFDVKD. The CDR3 is 16 amino acids. V lost 3 bases, J lost 0 bases, and 13 bases lay in between. The CDR3 spells CATSDEVVSPNYGYTF. The CDR3 coding sequence is TGTGCCACCAGTGATGAGGTGGTCAGCCCTAACTATGGCTACACCTTC.

This clonotype was found many times. This sequence joins TRBV5-6 and TRBJ1-4, with a weak D call TRBD1 (6 bases). The CDR3 extends over 14 amino acids. CDR1 and CDR2 from the germline V gene are SGHDT and YYEEEE. Trimming shortened V by 0 bases and J by 7 bases, and 10 bases separated the two germline ends. CDR3: CASSLGTEVEKLFF. The DNA of the CDR3 is TGTGCCAGCAGCTTGGGGACAGAGGTTGAAAAACTGTTTTTT.

Many counts were recorded for this clonotype. This chain joins TRBV6-5 and TRBJ2-7; D is possibly TRBD2 (6 bases). This CDR3 is 16 amino acids long. Germline V gives CDR1 MNHEY, CDR2 SVGAGI. Trimming pared 2 bases from V and 0 bases from J, leaving 14 bases between. CDR3 nucleotides: TGTGCCAGCAGTTACCGTCCGGGGGAGAGCTCCTACGAGCAGTACTTC. Its translation: CASSYRPGESSYEQYF.

This clonotype occurred many times. The V gene is TRBV11-2, the J gene TRBJ2-1; 14 bases map to TRBD2. V shed 5 bases and J 4 bases; nucleotides not matched to a gene: 10. CDR1 SGHAT and CDR2 FQNNGV come from the germline V gene. This CDR3 comprises 18 residues. The chain's CDR3 is CASSPGRTSGRTYNEQFF. In nucleotides, the CDR3 is TGTGCCAGCAGCCCGGGCCGGACTAGCGGGAGGACGTACAATGAGCAGTTCTTC.

This clonotype was found many times. The chain recombines TRBV10-3 with TRBJ1-2, with 7 bases that match TRBD1. The CDR3 totals 15 residues. After removal of 4 bases from V and 2 bases from J, the junction contained 7 bases not matched to a gene. Germline-derived CDR1 and CDR2 are ENHRY and SYGVKD. For the CDR3, the DNA is TGTGCCATCAGTGCAGTAAAGGGACAGAACTATGGCTACACCTTC. Its protein is CAISAVKGQNYGYTF.

Ten or more counts support this clonotype. This sequence joins TRBV30 and TRBJ1-2; no reliable D call. The ends were cut back, 0 bases at V and 2 bases at J, with 19 bases in the middle. This CDR3 comprises 17 residues. Germline V lookup: CDR1 GTSNPN, CDR2 SVGIG (reference sequence). Here the CDR3 DNA reads TGTGCCTGGAGTGTCTCAAGATCCTATGGAGCCAACTATGGCTACACCTTC. Translated: CAWSVSRSYGANYGYTF.

Many counts were recorded for this clonotype. The chain's CDR3 is CASSINGGPETQYF. The DNA of the CDR3 is TGTGCCAGCAGCATTAATGGGGGGCCGGAGACCCAGTACTTC. The rearrangement uses TRBV11-2 and TRBJ2-5, with D perhaps matching TRBD1 or TRBD2 (6 bases each). V dropped 5 bases and J dropped 5 bases, with 15 bases sitting between them. Germline lookup yields CDR1 SGHAT and CDR2 FQNNGV. The CDR3 has 14 residues.

Many counts were recorded for this clonotype. CDR3 region: CASSPGTGPYNEQFF. For the CDR3, the DNA is TGTGCCAGCAGCCCCGGAACAGGGCCGTACAATGAGCAGTTCTTC. This chain joins TRBV7-8 and TRBJ2-1; D may be TRBD1 (6 bases). With 5 bases removed from V and 4 bases from J, the gap between germline ends came to 15 bases. This CDR3 is built from 15 residues. CDR1 and CDR2 (germline): SGHVS, FQNEAQ.

This clonotype was recorded many times. The J gene is TRBJ2-1, the V gene TRBV3-1, with no clear D. Trimming took 1 base from V and 4 from J, leaving 11 bases between them. Germline CDR1 reads LGHDT; CDR2 reads YNNKEL (reference sequence). The CDR3 extends over 15 amino acids. The CDR3 DNA reads as TGTGCCAGCAGCCAAGGAAGCTACATATACAATGAGCAGTTCTTC. Translated: CASSQGSYIYNEQFF.

In its sample, this clonotype was seen once. This rearrangement joins TRBV7-9 to TRBJ1-4; D gene uncertain. The germline V gene has CDR1 SEHNR and CDR2 FQNEAQ (reference sequence). The CDR3 extends over 16 amino acids. V shed 0 bases and J shed 0 bases, with 8 bases lying between them. The CDR3: CASSLASTTTNEKLFF. The CDR3 DNA sequence: TGTGCCAGCAGCTTAGCGTCCACCACAACTAATGAAAAACTGTTTTTT.

This chain uses TRBV5-5 with TRBJ1-6, with a tentative D call TRBD1 (5 bases). The germline gives CDR1 SGHKS, CDR2 YYEKEE (reference sequence). The CDR3 runs to 14 residues. V was trimmed by 0 bases and J by 11 bases, leaving 12 bases between them. CDR3 nucleotides: TGTGCCAGCAGCTTGGCGTTAGCGGGGGCACCCCTCCACTTT. It translates to CASSLALAGAPLHF.

The rearrangement joins TRBV5-1 to TRBJ1-2; 12 bases are a match to TRBD1. Germline loops: CDR1 SGHRS, CDR2 YFSETQ. This CDR3 has 16 amino acids. V lost 3 bases, J lost 8 bases, and 11 bases stayed unmatched. The CDR3 DNA reads TGCGCCAGCAGCTCATCGGGACAGGGGGCTCTGCGGGGCTACACCTTC. It encodes CASSSSGQGALRGYTF.

Concerning this clonotype itself: It may be a read error: a sequence one base away is much more abundant. In this CDR3 the conserved last residue, phenylalanine or tryptophan, is missing, so a read error is likely. V gene TRBV6-1 combines with J gene TRBJ1-2; D is ambiguous. Deletions cut 6 bases from V and 3 bases from J, with 11 bases between. The CDR3 runs 13 residues. Germline CDR1 and CDR2: MNHNS and SASEGT. The CDR3 spells CASSASVYYGYTL. The CDR3 DNA reads TGTGCCAGCAGCGCCTCGGTCTACTATGGCTACACCCTC.

This clonotype has a count of ten or more. V gene TRBV2 combines with J gene TRBJ1-1; a weak D match, TRBD1 (5 bases). V lost 2 bases, J lost 0 bases, and 13 bases lay in between. Germline values: CDR1 SNHLY, CDR2 FYNNEI. The length of the CDR3 is 16 residues. DNA for the CDR3: TGTGCCAGCAGTGAATACGGAGGGGACTTGAACACTGAAGCTTTCTTT. Translating gives CASSEYGGDLNTEAFF. The variable domain in full, completed from reference TRBV2 and TRBJ1-1, reads EPEVTQTPSHQVTQMGQEVILRCVPISNHLYFYWYRQILGQKVEFLVSFYNNEISEKSEIFDDQFSVERPDGSNFTLKIRSTKLEDSAMYFCASSEYGGDLNTEAFFGQGTRLTVV.

At least ten counts were recorded for this clonotype. The chain couples TRBV27 to TRBJ2-1; possible D gene TRBD1, 6 bases. The CDR3 runs to 16 residues. V lost 5 bases and J 3 bases, leaving 17 bases between the germline ends. From germline, CDR1 is MNHEY and CDR2 SMNVEV (reference sequence). Written as DNA, the CDR3 is TGTGCCAGCAGTCCACTCCAGGGGCCTTTCTACAATGAGCAGTTCTTC. This codes for CASSPLQGPFYNEQFF.

There are many counts of this clonotype. The CDR3 sequence is CASRASGRQETQYF. CDR3 DNA: TGTGCCAGCCGAGCTAGCGGACGCCAAGAGACCCAGTACTTC. The J gene is TRBJ2-5, the V gene TRBV6-2 or TRBV6-3; 7 bases line up with TRBD2. Germline CDR1 MNHEY, CDR2 SVGEGT. This CDR3 region has 14 residues. V trimming: 8 bases; J trimming: 1 base; junction bases outside the gene matches: 7.

The CDR3 bases are TGTGCCAGCATGGGCGACTCTGGAAACACCATATATTTT. Its translation is CASMGDSGNTIYF. The V call is TRBV2, the J call TRBJ1-3; no firm D call. Deletions cut 7 bases from V and 0 bases from J, with 7 bases between. The CDR3 loop spans 13 amino acids. The germline V gene has CDR1 SNHLY and CDR2 FYNNEI.

There are many counts of this clonotype. V is TRBV2 and J is TRBJ1-2; D unresolved. CDR1 and CDR2 (germline): SNHLY, FYNNEI. CDR3 length equals 13 residues. V dropped 6 bases and J dropped 6 bases, with 14 bases sitting between them. CDR3 region: CASSTPHRHGYTF. DNA for the CDR3: TGTGCCAGCAGCACACCTCACCGCCATGGCTACACCTTC.

V is TRBV19 and J is TRBJ1-2; the D gene is possibly TRBD1 (6 bases). The CDR3 runs to 14 residues. Trimming shortened V by 7 bases and J by 3 bases, and 15 bases separated the two germline ends. The germline gives CDR1 LNHDA, CDR2 SQIVND (reference sequence). The CDR3 sequence is CASNPQGWDYGYTF. The CDR3 DNA reads as TGTGCCAGTAACCCACAGGGTTGGGACTATGGCTACACCTTC.

This clonotype was seen at least ten times. The V and J genes are TRBV28 and TRBJ1-1; D is possibly TRBD1 (6 bases). V was trimmed by 6 bases and J by 1 base, leaving 12 bases between them. This CDR3 contains 14 residues. Germline-derived CDR1 and CDR2 are MDHEN and SYDVKM. CDR3 amino acids: CASRAGTPNTEAFF. CDR3 DNA: TGTGCCAGCAGGGCCGGGACACCGAACACTGAAGCTTTCTTT.

This clonotype appeared many times. The V call is TRBV11-2, the J call TRBJ2-1; D unclear. V shed 1 base and J shed 9 bases, with 4 bases lying between them. Germline-derived CDR1 and CDR2 are SGHAT and FQNNGV. CDR3 length equals 11 residues. CDR3 nucleotides: TGTGCCAGCAGCTTAGGTGGTGAGCAGTTCTTC. Translating it yields CASSLGGEQFF.

Many counts were recorded for this clonotype. The rearrangement joins TRBV5-4 to TRBJ1-2; D gene ambiguous. There are 13 residues in the CDR3. Germline CDR1 reads SGHNT; CDR2 reads YYREEE (reference sequence). The germline V and J ends were trimmed by 5 bases and 0 bases, with 8 bases remaining between them. CDR3 DNA sequence: TGTGCCAGCAGAGAGGGAGCTAACTATGGCTACACCTTC. Translated, it gives CASREGANYGYTF.